One sample yielded the 20 T cell receptor beta chains listed below, sequenced in a study of blood T cell repertoires in COVID-19. The protocol was immunoSEQ multiplex PCR, while the TCRdb copy is restricted to in-frame clones and leaves out a portion. The sample consists of roughly 250,000 clones, 86% of them appearing once. The sequencing sample was made of PBMCs or T cells enriched from blood (not recorded which). Receptors were obtained from a woman between 45 and 60 years old who had recovered from COVID-19.

The rearrangement links TRBV6-5 to TRBJ1-2; D call uncertain. CDR3 length: 13 amino acids. Trimming left V 4 bases short and J 3 bases short, with 9 bases between. Germline V gives CDR1 MNHEY, CDR2 SVGAGI. CDR3 sequence (DNA): TGTGCCAGCAGTTTCGAAGCTGACTATGGCTACACCTTC. It yields the protein CASSFEADYGYTF.

Only a few counts were recorded for this clone. The rearrangement joins TRBV11-2 to TRBJ2-2, with TRBD1 identical over 7 bases. The CDR3 is 15 amino acids. From germline, CDR1 is SGHAT and CDR2 FQNNGV. V lost 5 bases to trimming and J lost 5 bases; unmatched junction nucleotides: 8. The CDR3 bases are TGTGCCAGCAGCAAGGGTGACAGGGCGACCGGGGAGCTGTTTTTT. Amino acid sequence: CASSKGDRATGELFF.

This clone was found once. The chain recombines TRBV7-2 with TRBJ2-3; D perhaps matches TRBD2 (6 bases). This CDR3 region has 14 residues. Germline V gene sequence: CDR1 SGHTA, CDR2 FQGNSA. Trimming left V 7 bases short and J 1 base short, with 12 bases between. The CDR3 reads CASKLASGTDTQYF. The CDR3 DNA sequence: TGTGCCAGCAAACTAGCCAGCGGCACAGATACGCAGTATTTT.

This chain connects TRBV11-2 to TRBJ1-1; no definite D call. Germline lookup yields CDR1 SGHAT and CDR2 FQNNGV. The CDR3 consists of 11 residues. The V end was cut by 2 bases, the J end by 6 bases, with 4 bases between. CDR3 sequence (DNA): TGTGCCAGCAGCTTACTGTCTGAAGCTTTCTTT. Protein sequence: CASSLLSEAFF.

This sequence joins TRBV16 and TRBJ1-1, with no clear D. Germline-derived CDR1 and CDR2 are KGHSY and FQNENV. V was trimmed by 2 bases and J by 7 bases, leaving 11 bases between them. This CDR3 is built from 13 residues. CDR3 residues: CASSQISGSEAFF. As DNA, the CDR3 is TGTGCCAGCAGCCAAATCTCTGGCAGTGAAGCTTTCTTT.

The CDR3: CASSQVQVGASLYNSPLHF. DNA of the CDR3: TGTGCCAGCAGCCAAGTTCAGGTTGGGGCGTCGCTCTATAATTCACCCCTCCACTTT. This chain links TRBV3-1 (or the pseudogene TRBV3-2) with TRBJ1-6; TRBD1 might be the D (5 bases). Trimming took 1 base from V and 3 from J, leaving 19 bases between them. This CDR3 has 19 residues. Germline CDR1 and CDR2: LGHDT and YNNKEL (reference sequence).

The V gene is TRBV18, the J gene TRBJ1-3; TRBD1 agrees at 7 bases. The CDR3 consists of 19 residues. The trim removed 3 bases at V and 0 bases at J, leaving 14 bases unmatched. Per the germline V gene, CDR1 is KGHSH and CDR2 is LQKENI. CDR3 in DNA: TGTGCCAGCTCACCGACCCCCGGACAGGCTGAAAACTCTGGAAACACCATATATTTT. Encoded protein: CASSPTPGQAENSGNTIYF. Full variable domain (remainder filled in from reference TRBV18 and TRBJ1-3): NAGVMQNPRHLVRRRGQEARLRCSPMKGHSHVYWYRQLPEEGLKFMVYLQKENIIDESGMPKERFSAEFPKEGPSILRIQQVVRGDSAAYFCASSPTPGQAENSGNTIYFGEGSWLTVV.

The rearrangement joins TRBV5-5 to TRBJ2-1, with TRBD2 identical over 11 bases. The CDR3 runs 16 residues. V lost 3 bases, J lost 2 bases, and 4 bases stayed unmatched. Germline loops: CDR1 SGHKS, CDR2 YYEKEE (reference sequence). CDR3 sequence: CASSSLAGGTYNEQFF. The CDR3 DNA reads TGTGCCAGCAGCTCTCTAGCGGGAGGAACCTACAATGAGCAGTTCTTC. Based on the CDR3 plus reference TRBV5-5 and TRBJ2-1, the full variable domain is DAGVTQSPTHLIKTRGQQVTLRCSPISGHKSVSWYQQVLGQGPQFIFQYYEKEERGRGNFPDRFSARQFPNYSSELNVNALLLGDSALYLCASSSLAGGTYNEQFFGPGTRLTVL.

This chain joins TRBV6-6 and TRBJ1-2, with TRBD1 identical over 8 bases. With 2 bases clipped from V and 8 bases from J, the junction kept 10 bases outside the gene matches. CDR1 MNHNY and CDR2 SVGAGI come from the germline V gene (reference sequence). This CDR3 comprises 15 residues. CDR3 amino acids: CASSYTGTGPAGYTF. The CDR3 DNA follows: TGTGCCAGCAGTTACACCGGGACAGGCCCTGCAGGCTACACCTTC.

The chain uses TRBV7-9 and TRBJ2-5; the D gene is possibly TRBD2 (6 bases). This CDR3 is built from 13 residues. Per germline, CDR1 SEHNR and CDR2 FQNEAQ (reference sequence). Trimming took 4 bases from V and 5 from J, leaving 11 bases between them. CDR3 amino acids: CASSSGLSETQYF. In DNA, the CDR3 is TGTGCCAGCAGCTCGGGACTCTCGGAGACCCAGTACTTC.

This clone was found once. The chain combines TRBV7-8 with TRBJ1-3; D perhaps matches TRBD1 (5 bases). Trimming took 1 base from V and 0 from J, leaving 13 bases between them. Germline V CDR1 and CDR2: SGHVS, FQNEAQ. This CDR3 is built from 17 residues. The CDR3 here is CASSLGGAGPSGNTIYF. DNA of the CDR3: TGTGCCAGCAGCTTAGGCGGCGCAGGGCCCTCTGGAAACACCATATATTTT.

The chain has TRBV28 and TRBJ2-7; no definite D call. The length of the CDR3 is 13 residues. V was pared by 5 bases and J by 9 bases, with 17 bases between. Germline V gene data show CDR1 as MDHEN and CDR2 as SYDVKM. This chain's CDR3 is CASSLDGPSGQYF. CDR3 nucleotides: TGTGCCAGCAGTCTTGATGGTCCTAGTGGGCAGTACTTC. The entire variable domain, with the rest obtained from reference TRBV28 and TRBJ2-7, is as follows: DVKVTQSSRYLVKRTGEKVFLECVQDMDHENMFWYRQDPGLGLRLIYFSYDVKMKEKGDIPEGYSVSREKKERFSLILESASTNQTSMYLCASSLDGPSGQYFGPGTRLTVT.

This chain links TRBV28 with TRBJ1-5; D possibly corresponds to TRBD1 (6 bases). The germline V and J ends were trimmed by 2 bases and 7 bases, with 15 bases remaining between them. Per germline, CDR1 MDHEN and CDR2 SYDVKM. The CDR3 is 15 amino acids. CDR3: CASSLGERTAQPQHF. CDR3 in DNA: TGTGCCAGCAGTTTAGGGGAGCGGACAGCCCAGCCCCAGCATTTT.

The chain is built from TRBV7-9 and TRBJ1-3; no firm D call. CDR3 length: 16 amino acids. Germline CDR1 reads SEHNR; CDR2 reads FQNEAQ (reference sequence). Trimming removed 1 base at V and 0 bases at J, with 10 bases between. This CDR3 reads CASSLVGSSSGNTIYF. CDR3 DNA sequence: TGTGCCAGCAGCTTAGTGGGCAGTAGCTCTGGAAACACCATATATTTT.

V gene TRBV11-3 combines with J gene TRBJ2-7; 8 bases match TRBD1. V shed 2 bases, J shed 2 bases, and the junction held 5 bases outside the gene matches. This CDR3 contains 15 residues. From germline, CDR1 is SGHNT and CDR2 YENEEA. The CDR3: CASSLRGQEPYEQYF. CDR3 bases: TGTGCCAGCAGCTTACGGGGACAGGAGCCCTACGAGCAGTACTTC.

This clone has only a few counts. This chain uses TRBV7-8 with TRBJ1-2; 7 bases fit TRBD1. With 4 bases clipped from V and 4 bases from J, the junction kept 9 bases outside the gene matches. In germline, CDR1 is SGHVS, CDR2 FQNEAQ. This CDR3 has 15 amino acids. Here the CDR3 reads CASSSDRQGGYGYTF. DNA for the CDR3: TGTGCCAGCAGCTCTGATCGACAGGGAGGCTATGGCTACACCTTC.

The CDR3 nucleotides are TGTGCCAGCAGTATACAGGGTCCCGCGACTAATGAAAAACTGTTTTTT. Translated, it gives CASSIQGPATNEKLFF. The gene calls are TRBV7-2 and TRBJ1-4, with a weak D call TRBD1 (6 bases). The CDR3 extends over 16 amino acids. Trimming removed 6 bases from V and 2 bases from J, with 16 bases in between. Germline V lookup: CDR1 SGHTA, CDR2 FQGNSA.

This chain connects TRBV6-5 to TRBJ1-2; D unresolved. Germline lookup yields CDR1 MNHEY and CDR2 SVGAGI. The V end was cut by 8 bases, the J end by 4 bases, with 17 bases between. The CDR3 length is 14 residues. The CDR3, as DNA: TGTGCCAGCGCTGATGGAGGATTTGGCTATGGCTACACCTTC. Its protein is CASADGGFGYGYTF.

The genes are TRBV19 and TRBJ2-3; TRBD2 aligns across 12 bases. The germline gives CDR1 LNHDA, CDR2 SQIVND (reference sequence). The junction had 8 bases not matched to a gene; V was cut back by 1 base and J by 6 bases. The CDR3 is 17 residues long. The CDR3 DNA follows: TGTGCCAGTAGTATAGTGACTAGCGGGAGACCGGCCGATACGCAGTATTTT. Its protein is CASSIVTSGRPADTQYF.

The V gene is TRBV21-1, the J gene TRBJ1-1; the table gives TRBD1 as D, unverified against the DNA. TRBV21-1 is a recognized pseudogene. CDR3 size: 13 residues. CDR3 protein: CASPDRMNTEAFF. The CDR3 DNA is TGTGCCAGCCCCGACAGAATGAACACTGAAGCTTTCTTT.